This T cell receptor (beta chain) was sequenced for a study of memory CD4+ T cells and cytomegalovirus serostatus (dated by TCRdb to between 2018 and 2020). Regarding the study in general: The 35 or so healthy Belgian adults in the cohort included 9 who were CMV seropositive and about 24 who were CMV seronegative. To replicate a published TCR-based CMV serostatus classifier, the researchers sequenced the CD4+ memory TCRbeta repertoires of a Belgian cohort whose cytomegalovirus serostatus was known.

The paper's findings and limits, for the study overall: A median bootstrapped AUC of 0.95 with a 95% CI of 0.76-1.00 was achieved on the Belgian cohort by the original-framework classifier. For predicting CMV serostatus, the median bootstrapped AUC was about 0.96 using the original framework and around 0.9 using a US-trained random forest. Among the 150 to 200 previously reported CMV-associated TCRbeta sequences, approximately 70 showed up in the CD4+ memory repertoires, with each one found in between one and five individuals. The results were interpreted as suggesting that the CMV-associated TCR signature is largely present in the CD4+ memory repertoire. Only CD4+CD45RO+ memory cells were sequenced, unlike the original study, which covered naive and memory CD4+ and CD8+ populations.

Genomic DNA was extracted from sorted cells with the Quick-DNA Microprep Kit. Amplification of TCRbeta DNA was done with the immunoSEQ hsTCRbeta kit, following the protocol from the manufacturer. TCRbeta libraries were sequenced on an Illumina MiSeq instrument. Regarding the original processing steps: Once out-of-frame sequences had been removed, millions of distinct TCRbeta sequences were left, which works out to an average of approximately 63,000 per individual. Each individual was scored by the count of about 150 previously reported CMV-associated TCRbeta sequences and the total productive distinct TCRbeta count. A beta-binomial model was reimplemented in Python, and scikit-learn random forests with default parameters were trained on US cohort data. On the Belgian cohort, classifier performance was reported as the median AUC, along with percentile confidence intervals, across 10,000 bootstrap iterations. Drawn from immuneACCESS, this table holds only the in-frame rearrangements with V and J called that TCRdb kept. Clones are partly lost; checked studies trace under half to an unresolved V gene and leave the rest unexplained. V and J calls and clone size come straight from that table; D and trimming were deduced from the DNA. The sample records some 57,000 clones, roughly 80% of which are singletons. The ten most abundant clones make up 0.82% of the sample.

In this sample, this clone turned up once. The antigen it recognizes is unknown. No base qualities exist here, and no much larger clone lies one base off it. Single viable CD3+CD4+CD8-CD45RO+ cells were sorted as memory CD4+ T cells on a FACSAria II. CMV serostatus was determined using a Roche Elecsys assay that detects serum IgG against CMV pp150, pp28, p38 and p52. After thawing, total CD4+ T cells were enriched by positive selection with CD4 magnetic microbeads. The samples came from a separate study whose specific focus was interrogating the CD4+ T cell memory repertoire. Peripheral blood mononuclear cells were isolated and cryopreserved according to standard operating procedures, and serum was kept at -80 degrees C. CD3-PerCP (BW264/56), CD4-APC (RPA-T4), CD45RO-PE (UCHT1) and CD8-Pacific Orange (3B5) antibodies were used for staining, and non-viable cells were excluded with Sytox blue. As encoded in the germline V gene, CDR1 is MDHEN while CDR2 is SYDVKM. The CDR3 starts with the cysteine, ends with the phenylalanine, and has 15 residues. Here the CDR3 DNA is all that survives: 45 bases in frame from base 1. V is trimmed back by 7 bases and J by 4 bases, and the junction contains 6 bases that no gene match accounts for.

The TCR was taken from an adult in good health and CMV-seronegative. The chain joins TRBV28 to TRBJ2-1; 11 of the junction bases match TRBD2. Sequences were obtained from memory CD4+ T cells from blood. The sequence in DNA is TGTGCCAGCAACACAAGACTAGCGGGGTACAATGAGCAGTTCTTC. Its product reads: CASNTRLAGYNEQFF.